The clone carrying this T cell receptor beta chain has ten or more counts. This specimen comes from a study of early T cells in non-severe SARS-CoV-2 infection. On the study more broadly: Chains from this unsorted whole-blood bulk RNA could not be paired.

MiXCR, run by TCRdb on the 5' RACE reads, gives a single entry per CDR3 protein. The sample has more than 25,000 distinct CDR3 sequences, roughly 5% seen once. This CDR3 region has 14 residues. Trimming pared 0 bases from V and 13 bases from J, leaving 13 bases between. Looked up from germline, CDR1 is SGHAT and CDR2 is FQNNGV. The rearrangement uses TRBV11-2 and TRBJ1-6; D uncertain. The sequencing sample was made of whole blood. The sequence was collected from an adult who was a healthcare worker with PCR-confirmed SARS-CoV-2 infection or an uninfected control (not recorded which). In DNA form, the CDR3 reads TGTGCCAGCAGCTTAGATCGGGCCGGGGTGCCCCTCCACTTT. Its protein product is CASSLDRAGVPLHF.